This T cell receptor beta chain appears in the sequencing data of a study of blood T cells in healthy people across ages. Roughly 10 milliliters of peripheral blood were drawn from each donor. The amount of total RNA extracted per sample was at least 6 micrograms. Turning to this clonotype: Its cognate antigen is unknown. Germline is not matched at one junction end, which may reflect a read error.

Study conclusions and caveats: While age rose, TCR beta diversity per million T cells dropped in a roughly linear way.

The germline V gene has CDR1 MNHEY and CDR2 SMNVEV (reference sequence). The CDR3 is 16 amino acids. Together with a sample-barcoded 5' primer, a J-beta primer mix was included in a second PCR lasting about 7 to 11 cycles. MiXCR, run by TCRdb on the 5' RACE reads, gives a single entry per CDR3 protein. The sample consists of about 1.6 million distinct CDR3 sequences, about 32% of them appearing once. The sequence was collected from a woman aged 25-40 years in good health. This chain connects TRBV27 to TRBJ2-1; TRBD2 agrees at 12 bases. Sequencing input: blood. The CDR3: CAGSSGTSGSYNEQFF. The CDR3 DNA reads TGTGCCGGCAGTTCCGGGACTAGCGGGTCCTACAATGAGCAGTTCTTC.